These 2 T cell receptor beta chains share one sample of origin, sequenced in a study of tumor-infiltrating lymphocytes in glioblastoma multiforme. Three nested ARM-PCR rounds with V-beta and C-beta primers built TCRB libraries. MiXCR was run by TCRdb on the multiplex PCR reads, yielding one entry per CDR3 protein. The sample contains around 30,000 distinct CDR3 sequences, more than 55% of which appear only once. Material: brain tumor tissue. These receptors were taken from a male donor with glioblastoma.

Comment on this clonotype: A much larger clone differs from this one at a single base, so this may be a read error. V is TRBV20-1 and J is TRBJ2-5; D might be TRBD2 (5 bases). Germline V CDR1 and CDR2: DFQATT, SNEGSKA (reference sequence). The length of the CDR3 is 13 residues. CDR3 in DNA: TGCAGTGCCCGGGGTCCCTCCCAAGAGACCCAGCACTTC. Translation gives CSARGPSQETQHF.

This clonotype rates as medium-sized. The CDR3 is CASTSRATDTQYF. CDR3 nucleotides: TGTGCCAGCACGTCCAGGGCGACAGATACGCAGTATTTT. This chain joins TRBV6-6 and TRBJ2-3, with D possibly being TRBD1 (5 bases). The germline V gene encodes CDR1 MNHNY and CDR2 SVGAGI (reference sequence). The V gene lost 7 bases and the J gene lost 3 bases, with 11 bases spanning the gap. CDR3 length equals 13 residues.